These T cell receptor beta chains were read from a single sample in a study of blood T cell repertoires in COVID-19. Clones were sequenced by immunoSEQ multiplex PCR, and TCRdb holds only the in-frame ones, with some missing. The table shows about 100,000 clones, with over 80% occurring only once. The sample consisted of peripheral blood. These receptors all stem from a man aged 45 to 65 with active or convalescent COVID-19. Both conserved end residues are part of each CDR3. Fields, in order: V gene, clone size, J gene, CDR3 protein. Rows give clone size only sometimes, using once, few, many, or a class for an expanded clone.

>TRBV6-4|NA|TRBJ1-1
CASSETGGITEAFF
>TRBV5-6|NA|TRBJ1-1
CASSLGYQGMNTEAFF
>TRBV19|NA|TRBJ1-5
CASSIQGAYSNQPQHF
>TRBV27|NA|TRBJ2-3
CASSLMRFGDTQYF
>TRBV19|NA|TRBJ2-1
CASSNMGLDRNEQFF
>TRBV4-1|few|TRBJ2-7
CASSPRPLAGGTYEQYF
>TRBV28|NA|TRBJ2-7
CASSLPGGIYEQYF
>TRBV5-1|NA|TRBJ2-7
CASSIASGSSYEQYF
>TRBV6-1|NA|TRBJ2-7
CASSEAGQGIGEQYF
>TRBV30|once|TRBJ2-7
CAWSVDKNEQYF
>TRBV4-1|once|TRBJ1-5
CASSQGPQGPGQPQHF
>TRBV5-1|NA|TRBJ2-5
CASSLVASQETQYF
>TRBV5-6|NA|TRBJ1-4
CASSRTGGAEKLFF
>TRBV30|NA|TRBJ1-1
CAWSVQKHTEAFF
>TRBV20-1|once|TRBJ2-3
CSASAGTGPDTQYF
>TRBV5-5|NA|TRBJ1-3
CASSQSTRGETIRNTIYF
>TRBV24-1|few|TRBJ1-4
CATSDGTAKEEKLFF
>TRBV9|NA|TRBJ1-3
CASSKEEEDTIYF
>TRBV19|NA|TRBJ2-2
CASSSGTAGELFF
>TRBV24-1|NA|TRBJ2-5
CATSDPGLAGGSETQYF
>TRBV10-3|once|TRBJ2-3
CAIRGAGGTDTQYF
>TRBV3-1/TRBV3-2|NA|TRBJ2-5
CASSHLTRRETQYF
>TRBV6-1|NA|TRBJ2-6
CASSEITSGANVLTF
>TRBV5-1|NA|TRBJ2-3
CASSSDYTDTQYF
>TRBV19|NA|TRBJ1-2
CASSDDRGSYGYTF
>TRBV24-1|NA|TRBJ2-1
CATSDTVLAGTSSYNEQFF
>TRBV18|once|TRBJ1-2
CASSPSEAADYGYTF
>TRBV18|few|TRBJ2-5
CASSPSIAGQYQETQYF
>TRBV12-3/TRBV12-4|NA|TRBJ2-3
CASSLRDRDTQYF
>TRBV6-6|NA|TRBJ2-7
CASSPGTVSYEQYF
>TRBV18|NA|TRBJ2-1
CASSQGTGTYNEQFF
>TRBV15|NA|TRBJ2-3
CATSRDPGMTDTQYF
>TRBV7-9|NA|TRBJ2-1
CASSTDTSAWEQFF
>TRBV5-1|once|TRBJ1-6
CASSADSYNSPLHF
>TRBV6-1|NA|TRBJ2-2
CASSDPNRGSTGELFF
>TRBV6-5|NA|TRBJ2-7
CASNDAGGNAYEQYF
>TRBV7-8|NA|TRBJ1-1
CASSFLLTGGTEAFF
>TRBV27|NA|TRBJ2-7
CASSQRLVGSYEQYF
>TRBV7-7|NA|TRBJ1-5
CASGRAETFDQPQHF
>TRBV19|NA|TRBJ2-1
CASSPSPGTPYNEQFF
>TRBV2|NA|TRBJ2-1
CASSYRVTNEQFF
>TRBV6-1|many|TRBJ2-7
CASSEDGTGPSEQYF
>TRBV10-3|NA|TRBJ1-1
CAISQQGMNTEAFF
>TRBV5-1|NA|TRBJ2-2
CASRVQGSERELFF
>TRBV5-3|NA|TRBJ2-6
CARSYAGATGTGHSGANVLTF
>TRBV12-5|NA|TRBJ1-4
CASGSTRQGNEKLFF
>TRBV23-1|NA|TRBJ2-7
CASSQSENEQYF
>TRBV24-1|NA|TRBJ1-1
CATSEYRQTRKAFF
>TRBV27|NA|TRBJ1-3
CASRKQGSSGNTIYF
>TRBV24-1|NA|TRBJ2-1
CATSDRSRREGDEQFF
>TRBV3-1/TRBV3-2|once|TRBJ2-7
CASSTGNSGLPSGYEQYF
>TRBV4-1|NA|TRBJ1-1
CASSQPTGGMNTEAFF